This T cell receptor (beta chain) was retrieved from a study of beta chain features in type 1 diabetes. Overall study findings and caveats: The naive, central memory and Treg TCRB repertoires showed an apparent similarity that was greater among patients than among healthy donors. These data did not resolve whether HLA type affects TCRB rearrangement. Shortening that was moderate but significant affected the TCRB CDR3s of Type 1 diabetes patients in all four CD4+ subsets.

Of the isolated RNA, all was reverse transcribed, and so the sequenced material was expressed TCRB transcripts. For naive, central memory and regulatory T cell samples, reads averaged approximately 3.9 million. Assay: immunoSEQ multiplex PCR; the TCRdb copy retains only in-frame clones and omits some. The table includes some 290,000 clones, less than 30% detected once. Trimming left V 1 base short and J 2 bases short, with 9 bases between. The CDR3 runs to 15 residues. Germline V gene data show CDR1 as SGHRS and CDR2 as YFSETQ. Only a few counts were recorded for this clone. Its specificity is not known.

This chain connects TRBV5-1 to TRBJ2-2; tentative D call: TRBD2 (5 bases). The TCR sequence derives from a woman in her twenties or thirties with type 1 diabetes. Sequenced: naive CD4+ T cells from blood. The CDR3 DNA reads as TGCGCCAGCAGCTTGAAAGCGGATAACACCGGGGAGCTGTTTTTT. This encodes CASSLKADNTGELFF.